The clone carrying this TCR beta chain came up a few times. Antigen: not known. TCRdb re-derived calls from the RACE reads in MiXCR, one entry per CDR3 protein. The data show 60,000 to 70,000 distinct CDR3 sequences, approximately 9.9% seen once. These data are taken from a study of human T cells and chemical hapten exposure. Study details: Subjects had 2% DPC placed on about 2 cm by about 2 cm of upper inner arm skin for sensitization. All patients underwent weekly scalp dosing with diphenylcyclopropenone for the full approximately 25-week study. Notes on the study in general: Expanded TCRs were compared with controls, and the expanded TCRs formed significantly more large CDR3 similarity clusters.

Regarding time point: pre-sensitization, week 0. Treatment described: therapeutic diphenylcyclopropenone sensitization with weekly scalp DPC. Extraction of total RNA was performed on unfractionated whole blood. The TCR was taken from a woman in her forties or fifties with alopecia areata. Some clones in this sample may be carry-over from other donors' samples. Here the sequenced sample was whole blood, taken in connection with sensitization to the hapten diphenylcyclopropenone (DPC).

The CDR3 DNA reads as TGTGCCAGCAGCCCCCAAGGGGGAGCGGGGGGTTATAATGAGCAGTTCTTC. It is translated as CASSPQGGAGGYNEQFF. V gene TRBV7-6 combines with J gene TRBJ2-1; 9 bases agree with TRBD2. From germline, CDR1 is SGHVS and CDR2 FNYEAQ. The CDR3 is 17 residues long. The junction had 15 bases not matched to a gene; V was cut back by 5 bases and J by 7 bases.